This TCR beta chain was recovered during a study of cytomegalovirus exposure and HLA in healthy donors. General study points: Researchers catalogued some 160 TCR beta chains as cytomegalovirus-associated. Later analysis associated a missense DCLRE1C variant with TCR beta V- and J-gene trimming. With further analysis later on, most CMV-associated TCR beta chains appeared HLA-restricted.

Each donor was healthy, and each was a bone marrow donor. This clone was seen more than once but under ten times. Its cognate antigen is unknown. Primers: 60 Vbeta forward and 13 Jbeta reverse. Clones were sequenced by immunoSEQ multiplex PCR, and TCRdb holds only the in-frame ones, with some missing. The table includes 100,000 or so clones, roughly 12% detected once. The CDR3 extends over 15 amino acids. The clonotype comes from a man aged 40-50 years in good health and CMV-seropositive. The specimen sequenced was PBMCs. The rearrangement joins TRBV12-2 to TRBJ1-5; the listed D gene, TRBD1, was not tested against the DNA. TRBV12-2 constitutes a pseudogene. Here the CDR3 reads CASRLAREVNQPQHF. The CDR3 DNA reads TGTGCAAGTCGCTTAGCCAGGGAAGTAAATCAGCCCCAGCATTTT.